This T cell receptor beta chain was profiled in a study of post-analysis software for immune sequencing data. Points from the study as a whole: Controls had lower frequencies than patients of a handful of TRBV segments, which included TRBV5-6, TRBV5-1 and TRBV20-1.

As concerns this clonotype: Its antigen is not known.

Carried by the TCR beta cDNA libraries were unique molecular identifiers. Each CDR3 protein gets one entry after TCRdb re-called the PCR reads with MiXCR. The sample includes about 560,000 distinct CDR3 sequences, roughly 47% of them seen just once. V lost 8 bases to trimming and J lost 8 bases, with 12 bases between them. The CDR3 has 11 residues. The source material was blood. This receptor was identified in a girl aged 5-17 years with multiple sclerosis. The chain employs TRBV12-3 or TRBV12-4 and TRBJ1-2; weak D call: TRBD1 (6 bases). Written as DNA, the CDR3 is TGTGCCAGCGGCGGGGGCGACGGCTACACCTTC. Amino acid sequence: CASGGGDGYTF.